These T cell receptor beta chains were read from a single sample in a study of cytomegalovirus exposure and HLA in healthy donors. Some clones are missing from TCRdb's copy, which holds only in-frame ones; the method was immunoSEQ multiplex PCR. The sample lists some 130,000 clones, around 63% occurring once. The sequencing sample was made of PBMCs. All receptors derive from a human donor in good health. CDR3s include the opening cysteine and the closing phenylalanine or tryptophan. A D gene is named only where the DNA matches it firmly. Clone size appears in some rows only: once, few, many, or a class for an expanded clone.

clone_size	v_call	d_call	j_call	cdr3_aa	cdr3_nt
.	TRBV4-3	.	TRBJ2-1	CASSQESGVVGEQFF	TGCGCCAGCAGCCAAGAATCGGGAGTGGTAGGTGAGCAGTTCTTC
.	TRBV28	.	TRBJ2-7	CASSSYGSYEQYF	TGTGCCAGCAGTTCTTATGGGAGCTACGAGCAGTACTTC
few	TRBV15	TRBD2	TRBJ2-7	CATRGRASGATRQYF	TGTGCCACCCGCGGGAGGGCTAGCGGAGCTACGAGACAGTACTTC
.	TRBV5-1	TRBD2	TRBJ2-5	CASSRSSGRRETQYF	TGCGCCAGCAGCCGTTCTAGCGGGAGGCGGGAGACCCAGTACTTC
.	TRBV5-1	TRBD1	TRBJ2-1	CASSSGQGLDNEQFF	TGCGCCAGCAGCTCCGGACAGGGTTTAGACAATGAGCAGTTCTTC
few	TRBV6-5	.	TRBJ1-1	CASSGWGSNQFF	TGTGCCAGCTCAGGGTGGGGTTCGAATCAGTTCTTT
few	TRBV7-9	TRBD2	TRBJ2-1	CASSARDRGTSGSRGEQFF	TGTGCCAGCAGCGCCCGGGACAGGGGGACTAGCGGGAGTAGGGGTGAGCAGTTCTTC
.	TRBV18	TRBD1	TRBJ2-1	CASSPSNRDRGHNEQFF	TGTGCCAGCTCACCATCGAACCGGGACAGGGGACACAATGAGCAGTTCTTC
.	TRBV4-1	TRBD2	TRBJ2-1	CASSQLAGGGSYNEQFF	TGCGCCAGCAGCCAACTAGCGGGAGGCGGATCCTACAATGAGCAGTTCTTC
few	TRBV6-1	.	TRBJ2-1	CASSVEGARRFF	TGTGCCAGCAGTGTGGAGGGGGCGAGGAGGTTCTTC
.	TRBV9	.	TRBJ1-1	CASSVAQGNTEAFF	TGTGCCAGCAGCGTAGCCCAGGGGAACACTGAAGCTTTCTTT
once	TRBV5-1	.	TRBJ2-7	CASSLIGDSPYEQYF	TGCGCCAGCAGCTTGATAGGGGACTCTCCCTACGAGCAGTACTTC
.	TRBV2	TRBD2	TRBJ2-5	CATTSGSQETQYF	TGTGCGACGACTAGCGGGAGCCAAGAGACCCAGTACTTC
.	TRBV4-2	TRBD2	TRBJ2-2	CASSRGLAERTGELFF	TGTGCCAGCAGCCGCGGACTAGCGGAACGCACCGGGGAGCTGTTTTTT
.	TRBV11-3	.	TRBJ2-7	CASSFRQDLEQYF	TGTGCCAGCAGCTTCCGACAGGACCTCGAGCAGTACTTC
.	TRBV14	.	TRBJ2-1	CASSQELDNEQFF	TGTGCCAGCAGCCAAGAGTTAGACAATGAGCAGTTCTTC
.	TRBV7-9	.	TRBJ2-1	CASSLAVLRDEQFF	TGTGCCAGCAGCTTAGCGGTTTTGCGGGATGAGCAGTTCTTC
.	TRBV11-2	.	TRBJ2-3	CASSLGSARSTDTQYF	TGTGCCAGCAGCTTAGGGAGCGCCCGGAGCACAGATACGCAGTATTTT
.	TRBV13	.	TRBJ1-4	CASSLRQFDNEKLFF	TGTGCCAGCAGTCTGCGACAGTTTGATAATGAAAAACTGTTTTTT
.	TRBV19	TRBD1	TRBJ1-5	CASSTGQGALHQPQHF	TGTGCCAGTAGTACGGGACAGGGGGCGCTCCATCAGCCCCAGCATTTT
.	TRBV28	.	TRBJ2-5	CASTGVRPGETQYF	TGTGCCAGCACGGGGGTCAGGCCGGGAGAGACCCAGTACTTC
.	TRBV27	TRBD2	TRBJ2-1	CASSFLGLANEQFF	TGTGCCAGCAGTTTCCTCGGACTAGCCAATGAGCAGTTCTTC
.	TRBV21-1	.	TRBJ2-3	CATGEITSTDTQYF	TGTGCCACCGGGGAGATCACTAGCACAGATACGCAGTATTTT